The rows below give T cell receptor beta chains drawn from one sample of a study of identical twins. From the 5' RACE reads, TCRdb called clonotypes with MiXCR, one entry per CDR3 protein. The table shows more than 650,000 distinct CDR3 sequences, with approximately 6.1% occurring only once. The specimen was naive T cells sorted from blood. These receptors all come from a man aged 18 to 29 in good health. Each CDR3 is given with its conserved first and last residue. Fields, in order: J gene, V gene, clone size, D gene, CDR3 protein, CDR3 DNA. A D gene is named only where the DNA matches it firmly. For some rows the clone size is stated as once, few or many, or as a class when expanded; others skip it.

j_call: TRBJ2-2; v_call: TRBV11-3; clone_size: few; d_call: TRBD2; cdr3_aa: CASSTPLLAGNTGELFF; cdr3_nt: TGTGCCAGCAGCACGCCGCTACTAGCGGGAAACACCGGGGAGCTGTTTTTT
j_call: TRBJ2-5; v_call: TRBV7-9; clone_size: few; d_call: TRBD1; cdr3_aa: CASSSYRGRDLAQYF; cdr3_nt: TGTGCCAGCAGTTCTTACAGGGGGCGCGATCTCGCCCAGTACTTC
j_call: TRBJ1-4; v_call: TRBV7-8; clone_size: few; d_call: .; cdr3_aa: CASSLDRRGKFGEKLFF; cdr3_nt: TGTGCCAGCAGCTTGGATAGGAGGGGGAAGTTCGGAGAAAAACTGTTTTTT
j_call: TRBJ2-1; v_call: TRBV5-1; clone_size: many; d_call: .; cdr3_aa: CASSLARASYNEQFF; cdr3_nt: TGCGCCAGCAGCTTGGCCAGGGCGTCCTACAATGAGCAGTTCTTC
j_call: TRBJ2-1; v_call: TRBV11-2; clone_size: many; d_call: .; cdr3_aa: CASSRTIQDNEQFF; cdr3_nt: TGTGCCAGCAGTCGAACGATACAAGACAATGAGCAGTTCTTC
j_call: TRBJ2-5; v_call: TRBV28; clone_size: few; d_call: TRBD1; cdr3_aa: CASQGQQETQYF; cdr3_nt: TGTGCCAGCCAGGGACAGCAAGAGACCCAGTACTTC
j_call: TRBJ2-1; v_call: TRBV29-1; clone_size: many; d_call: TRBD2; cdr3_aa: CSVSASGRANEQFF; cdr3_nt: TGCAGCGTTTCTGCTAGCGGGAGAGCAAATGAGCAGTTCTTC
j_call: TRBJ1-5; v_call: TRBV6-2/TRBV6-3; clone_size: .; d_call: .; cdr3_aa: CASSYIGASNQPQHF; cdr3_nt: TGTGCCAGCAGTTACATCGGAGCTAGCAATCAGCCCCAGCATTTT
j_call: TRBJ2-2; v_call: TRBV5-1; clone_size: many; d_call: .; cdr3_aa: CASSLGSGTNTGELFF; cdr3_nt: TGCGCCAGCAGCTTGGGTAGCGGAACGAACACCGGGGAGCTGTTTTTT
j_call: TRBJ2-1; v_call: TRBV11-2; clone_size: many; d_call: .; cdr3_aa: CASSKDQVMEQFF; cdr3_nt: TGTGCCAGCAGCAAGGACCAGGTTATGGAGCAGTTCTTC
j_call: TRBJ1-1; v_call: TRBV7-9; clone_size: many; d_call: .; cdr3_aa: CASSLETRASEAFF; cdr3_nt: TGTGCCAGCAGCTTAGAAACCAGGGCGTCTGAAGCTTTCTTT
j_call: TRBJ1-2; v_call: TRBV12-3/TRBV12-4; clone_size: many; d_call: TRBD1; cdr3_aa: CASSLNRGNYGYTF; cdr3_nt: TGTGCCAGCAGTCTTAACAGGGGCAACTATGGCTACACCTTC
j_call: TRBJ1-3; v_call: TRBV18; clone_size: few; d_call: .; cdr3_aa: CASSPLTAGPPGNTIYF; cdr3_nt: TGTGCCAGCTCACCACTTACGGCAGGTCCGCCTGGAAACACCATATATTTT
j_call: TRBJ2-1; v_call: TRBV28; clone_size: many; d_call: .; cdr3_aa: CASGGIVGGPYNEQFF; cdr3_nt: TGTGCCAGCGGTGGTATTGTCGGTGGGCCCTACAATGAGCAGTTCTTC
j_call: TRBJ2-4; v_call: TRBV12-3/TRBV12-4; clone_size: few; d_call: TRBD2; cdr3_aa: CASTLELAGAPAKNIQYF; cdr3_nt: TGTGCCAGCACCCTGGAACTAGCGGGAGCTCCGGCCAAAAACATTCAGTACTTC
j_call: TRBJ2-1; v_call: TRBV11-2; clone_size: many; d_call: .; cdr3_aa: CASRKSWSSYNEQFF; cdr3_nt: TGTGCCAGCAGGAAGTCATGGAGCTCCTACAATGAGCAGTTCTTC
j_call: TRBJ1-1; v_call: TRBV20-1; clone_size: many; d_call: .; cdr3_aa: CSARAPLLGGEAFF; cdr3_nt: TGCAGTGCTAGAGCCCCCCTCCTAGGGGGTGAAGCTTTCTTT
j_call: TRBJ2-1; v_call: TRBV12-3/TRBV12-4; clone_size: many; d_call: .; cdr3_aa: CASSPPGTSYNEQFF; cdr3_nt: TGTGCCAGCAGCCCCCCCGGGACATCCTACAATGAGCAGTTCTTC
j_call: TRBJ2-3; v_call: TRBV28; clone_size: many; d_call: .; cdr3_aa: CASSFTGTSLDTQYF; cdr3_nt: TGTGCCAGCAGTTTCACAGGAACTTCACTAGATACGCAGTATTTT
j_call: TRBJ2-1; v_call: TRBV12-3/TRBV12-4; clone_size: many; d_call: TRBD2; cdr3_aa: CASSSGLALYLEQFF; cdr3_nt: TGTGCCAGCAGTTCGGGACTAGCACTTTATCTAGAGCAGTTCTTC
j_call: TRBJ1-6; v_call: TRBV7-9; clone_size: many; d_call: .; cdr3_aa: CASRKSGSPLHF; cdr3_nt: TGTGCCAGCAGGAAGAGCGGCTCACCCCTCCACTTT
j_call: TRBJ2-3; v_call: TRBV5-1; clone_size: many; d_call: TRBD1; cdr3_aa: CASTLQGRDTQYF; cdr3_nt: TGCGCCAGCACCTTACAGGGGCGGGATACGCAGTATTTT
j_call: TRBJ2-7; v_call: TRBV7-2; clone_size: many; d_call: .; cdr3_aa: CASTPKGPYEQYF; cdr3_nt: TGTGCCAGCACCCCGAAAGGGCCCTACGAGCAGTACTTC
j_call: TRBJ1-1; v_call: TRBV6-1; clone_size: many; d_call: TRBD1; cdr3_aa: CASNPGGRNTEAFF; cdr3_nt: TGTGCCAGCAACCCAGGGGGGAGGAACACTGAAGCTTTCTTT